A single sample is the source of the 3 T cell receptor beta chains below, sequenced in a study of cytomegalovirus exposure and HLA in healthy donors. Both 60 Vbeta primers and 13 Jbeta primers went into the PCR. Sequencing was performed with immunoSEQ multiplex PCR; in TCRdb, only in-frame clones are kept and a portion is missing. Of about 180,000 clones in the sample, 84% are singletons; the top ten hold around 1.2%. The specimen sequenced was PBMCs. The receptor set was obtained from a girl aged 2 to 10 in good health and CMV-seropositive.

This clone was counted once. CDR3 DNA sequence: TGTGCCAGCTCACCATCACTGTCACGATCTGGCCAAGAGACCCAGTACTTC. Translation gives CASSPSLSRSGQETQYF. V gene TRBV18 combines with J gene TRBJ2-5; D unclear. Germline V CDR1 and CDR2: KGHSH, LQKENI. V gave up 2 bases and J gave up 1 base, with 17 bases separating them. The CDR3 length is 17 residues.

This chain connects TRBV7-2 to TRBJ2-7, with 14 bases identical to TRBD2. The trim removed 2 bases at V and 4 bases at J, leaving 10 bases unmatched. Germline V gene lookup returns CDR1 SGHTA and CDR2 FQGNSA. This CDR3 region has 18 residues. CDR3 in amino acids: CASSLRSGLAGASYEQYF. In DNA form, the CDR3 reads TGTGCCAGCAGCTTAAGGTCGGGACTAGCGGGAGCTTCGTACGAGCAGTACTTC.

This chain connects TRBV12-5 to TRBJ1-2; D may be TRBD1 (6 bases). V lost 1 base, J lost 0 bases, and 6 bases lay in between. The CDR3 is made up of 14 amino acids. Per the germline V gene, CDR1 is LGHNT and CDR2 is FRNRAP. Here the CDR3 reads CASGLGTANYGYTF. The CDR3 region has the DNA TGTGCTAGTGGTTTGGGGACAGCTAACTATGGCTACACCTTC.